This is a list of T cell receptor beta chains from one sample in a study of Graves' ophthalmopathy and Graves' hyperthyroidism. TCRdb reprocessed the multiplex PCR reads with MiXCR, giving one entry per CDR3 protein. The top ten clones hold approximately 7% of a sample with 350,000 to 400,000 distinct CDR3 sequences, 15% of them seen once. The source material was peripheral blood. The source is a young woman with stable Graves' hyperthyroidism. Both conserved end residues are part of each CDR3. D genes are given only for firm matches. Expanded clones get a size class; other rows say once, few or many, or leave the size out.

TRBJ1-5	.	TRBV12-3/TRBV12-4	many	15	TGTGCCAGCACACCCCCAGGTACAAGCAATCAGCCCCAGCATTTT	CASTPPGTSNQPQHF
TRBJ2-7	.	TRBV18	few	12	TGTGCCAGCTCACCCGAGGGGGTCGAGCAGTACTTC	CASSPEGVEQYF
TRBJ1-1	.	TRBV3-1	few	13	TGTGCCAGCAGCCAATCGACAGGCCTGGGGGCTTTCTTT	CASSQSTGLGAFF
TRBJ1-2	.	TRBV9	many	11	TGTGCCAGCAGCGTAGGAAGGGGCTACACCTTC	CASSVGRGYTF
TRBJ2-4	.	TRBV4-1	many	14	TGCGCCAGCAGCCAGCTGGAAGGGGGGGACATTCAGTACTTC	CASSQLEGGDIQYF
TRBJ1-6	.	TRBV19	many	13	TGTGCCAGTAAGAGGGGGTATAATTCACCCCTCCACTTT	CASKRGYNSPLHF
TRBJ2-5	.	TRBV7-3	many	13	TGTGCCAGCAGCTTAGGGGGGTTGGAGACCCAGTACTTC	CASSLGGLETQYF
TRBJ1-1	.	TRBV12-3/TRBV12-4	many	16	TGTGCCAGCAGTCCCTCCCGGCTAGGGTGGAACACTGAAGCTTTCTTT	CASSPSRLGWNTEAFF
TRBJ1-3	TRBD1	TRBV18	.	17	TGTGCCAGCTCATCGTTATTCGACAGGGGGCAAGGAAACACCATATATTTT	CASSSLFDRGQGNTIYF
TRBJ1-5	.	TRBV19	many	17	TGTGCCAGTAGTATAGCCGAGGCTTTCACGGGCAATCAGCCCCAGCATTTT	CASSIAEAFTGNQPQHF
TRBJ1-5	.	TRBV5-1	many	14	TGCGCCAGCAGCTTGAACCCTGGAGATCAGCCCCAGCATTTT	CASSLNPGDQPQHF
TRBJ2-2	.	TRBV12-3/TRBV12-4	many	15	TGTGCCAGCAGTTGGACACCTGTGAACACCGGGGAGCTGTTTTTT	CASSWTPVNTGELFF
TRBJ2-7	.	TRBV11-3	many	13	TGTGCCAGCAGCTTCTCAGGGGCTTACGAGCAGTACTTC	CASSFSGAYEQYF
TRBJ1-2	.	TRBV12-3/TRBV12-4	.	13	TGTGCCAGCAGTTTCGACAAGGGGAGCCGCTACACCTTC	CASSFDKGSRYTF
TRBJ1-1	.	TRBV6-5	many	17	TGTGCCAGCAGTTACGGCAGTTCCCCTTTTATGAACACTGAAGCTTTCTTT	CASSYGSSPFMNTEAFF
TRBJ1-2	TRBD1	TRBV19	many	15	TGTGCCAGTAGTATCCGGACAGGGGATAACTATGGCTACACCTTC	CASSIRTGDNYGYTF
TRBJ1-2	.	TRBV19	many	13	TGTGCCAGTTGCACAGGGTCTAACTATGGCTACACCTTC	CASCTGSNYGYTF
TRBJ2-5	.	TRBV7-2	many	13	TGTGCCAGCAGCTTAGAGCAGAAGGAGACCCAGTACTTC	CASSLEQKETQYF
TRBJ2-5	.	TRBV7-2	.	14	TGTGCCAGCAGCCCCAGGTGTCATCAAGAGACCCAGTACTTC	CASSPRCHQETQYF
TRBJ1-3	.	TRBV2	many	15	TGTGCCAGCAGCAGTACAGGGTCTCCTGGAAACACCATATATTTT	CASSSTGSPGNTIYF
TRBJ1-5	.	TRBV7-9	few	14	TGTGCCAGCAGCGACGACAAGATCAATCAGCCCCAGCATTTT	CASSDDKINQPQHF
TRBJ1-1	.	TRBV7-9	few	13	TGTGCCAGCAGCTCCGCCACGGTCACTGAAGCTTTCTTT	CASSSATVTEAFF
TRBJ2-7	.	TRBV20-1	many	13	TGCAGTGCTAGACAGGCCGGCCTATACGAGCAGTACTTC	CSARQAGLYEQYF
TRBJ2-5	TRBD2	TRBV10-3	many	15	TGTGCCATCAGTGTACGTCTAGCGGGGGTGGAGACCCAGTACTTC	CAISVRLAGVETQYF
TRBJ2-7	.	TRBV11-3	many	16	TGTGCCAGCAGCTTACCCCAAAATGGGGCCCATCTCGAGCAGTACTTC	CASSLPQNGAHLEQYF
TRBJ2-5	.	TRBV5-1	many	15	TGCGCCAGCAGCTTGGGTCAGAGATTCCAAGAGACCCAGTACTTC	CASSLGQRFQETQYF
TRBJ2-7	TRBD2	TRBV20-1	many	14	TGCAGTGCCCAAAGACTAGCGGGATACTACGAGCAGTACTTC	CSAQRLAGYYEQYF
TRBJ1-2	.	TRBV4-1	few	14	TGCGCCAGCAGCCAGTACCAGGGTAGTCATGGCTACACCTTC	CASSQYQGSHGYTF
TRBJ2-5	.	TRBV25-1	many	15	TGTGCCAGCAGTGATCACCGGACAGCCTCGGAGACCCAGTACTTC	CASSDHRTASETQYF
TRBJ2-4	TRBD1	TRBV7-2	.	14	TGTGCCAGCAGCCCGGGACAGGGGGCGAACATTAAGTACTTC	CASSPGQGANIKYF
TRBJ1-1	.	TRBV6-4	many	13	TGTGCCAGCAGTCGGGAGACGAACACTGAAGCTTTCTTT	CASSRETNTEAFF
TRBJ1-2	.	TRBV3-1	few	15	TGTGCCAGCAGCCCAAGAGTTCCAGCCCACTATGGCTACACCTTC	CASSPRVPAHYGYTF
TRBJ1-3	.	TRBV7-2	.	13	TGTGCTACTGCCTCGGGGGGAGGAAACACCATATATTTT	CATASGGGNTIYF
TRBJ2-7	TRBD1	TRBV6-1	.	14	TGTGCCAGCCGCGAAGGGACAGGGGGATACGAGCAGTACTTC	CASREGTGGYEQYF
TRBJ2-6	.	TRBV6-5	many	15	TGTGCCAGCAGTTACAGGGGAGCTGGGGCCAACGTCCTGACTTTC	CASSYRGAGANVLTF
TRBJ2-1	.	TRBV4-1	few	17	TGCGCCAGCAGCCAAGATAGGGGGTCTTCCTTTGTGGATGAGCAGTTCTTC	CASSQDRGSSFVDEQFF
TRBJ2-7	.	TRBV6-1	many	13	TGTGCCAGCAGTCCACTAGGGGCCTACGAGCAGTACTTC	CASSPLGAYEQYF
TRBJ1-1	.	TRBV12-3/TRBV12-4	many	14	TGTGCCAGCAGCTTTGACAGACTGAACACTGAAGCTTTCTTT	CASSFDRLNTEAFF
TRBJ2-2	.	TRBV11-2	.	16	TGTGCCAGCAGCCTCACTGAGACAGGGAACACCGGGGAGCTGTTTTTT	CASSLTETGNTGELFF
TRBJ2-7	.	TRBV19	many	14	TGTGCCAGTAGTCCAGGCGAGAGCTCCTACGAGCAGTACTTC	CASSPGESSYEQYF
TRBJ1-6	TRBD1	TRBV7-2	few	14	TGTGCCAGCAGCCGGGACAGGGGTAATTCACACCTCCACTTT	CASSRDRGNSHLHF
TRBJ2-5	.	TRBV20-1	once	13	TGCAGTGCAATACTACAGGTTCAAGAGACCCAGTACTTC	CSAILQVQETQYF
TRBJ1-1	.	TRBV20-1	many	13	TGCAGTGCTAGCCGCGTCCTGAACACTGAAGCTTTCTTT	CSASRVLNTEAFF
TRBJ2-7	TRBD2	TRBV7-2	.	18	TGTGCCAGCAGCTTATCGACCGAGGGGATAGGGAGGGCCCGCGAGCAGTACTTC	CASSLSTEGIGRAREQYF
TRBJ2-2	.	TRBV7-9	many	15	TGTGCCAGCAGCTTAGTGGGCTTAAACACCGGGGAGCTGTTTTTT	CASSLVGLNTGELFF
TRBJ2-7	.	TRBV3-1	.	16	TGTGCCAGCAGCCAAGACGAAGGGGGGGCCGGTACGCCCCAGTACTTC	CASSQDEGGAGTPQYF
TRBJ1-5	.	TRBV11-2	many	15	TGTGCCAGCAGCTTAGGTCTAGGGGTAACTCAGCCCCAGCATTTT	CASSLGLGVTQPQHF